The text below deals with one T cell receptor (beta chain). TCRdb re-called the 5' RACE reads with MiXCR, one entry per CDR3 protein. The table records just under 600,000 distinct CDR3 sequences, about 14% of them present only once. The V end was cut by 3 bases, the J end by 6 bases, with 23 bases between. This CDR3 spans 16 amino acids. Germline CDR1 reads SQVTM; CDR2 reads ANQGSEA. This sample was included in a study of T cells after yellow fever vaccination. The clonotype originates from a man aged 30-40 years who received the YFV17D yellow fever vaccine. The sample here was PBMCs, taken on the day of the yellow fever booster vaccination. The chain uses TRBV29-1 and TRBJ1-2; no reliable D call. This CDR3 is CSVEIYLGEGRNGYTF. The CDR3 region has the DNA TGCAGCGTTGAGATATATCTGGGAGAAGGGAGGAATGGCTACACCTTC.